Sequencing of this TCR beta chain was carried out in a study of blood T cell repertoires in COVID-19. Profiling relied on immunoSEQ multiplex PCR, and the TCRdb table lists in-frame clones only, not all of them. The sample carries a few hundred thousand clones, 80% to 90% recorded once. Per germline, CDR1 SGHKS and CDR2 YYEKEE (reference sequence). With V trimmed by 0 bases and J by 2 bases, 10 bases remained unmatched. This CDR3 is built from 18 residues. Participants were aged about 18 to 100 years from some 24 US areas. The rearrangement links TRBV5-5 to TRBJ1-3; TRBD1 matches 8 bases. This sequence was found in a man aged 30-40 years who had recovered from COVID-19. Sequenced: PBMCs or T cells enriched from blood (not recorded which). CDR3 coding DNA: TGTGCCAGCAGCTTGGCCGCAGGGGGCGTTGGGACTGGAAACACCATATATTTT. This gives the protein CASSLAAGGVGTGNTIYF.